Below, 32 T cell receptor beta chains from the same sample are listed, as sequenced in a study of response to subunit inactivated influenza vaccine listed by TCRdb under 2018. Receptor libraries were prepared by RT-PCR. The sequencing machine was an Illumina HiSeq 2500. The raw public data were reprocessed by TCRdb itself: fastp quality trimming at Q25, MiXCR clonotype calling, in-frame beta chains only. Each CDR3 protein appears once, grouped with its most common genes and DNA. In all, the sample holds some 600,000 distinct CDR3 sequences, and 12% to 15% of those were seen once. Together, the top ten hold approximately 7.6% of the sample. Source: PBMCs from blood, taken approximately 15 days before vaccination. The receptors were gathered from a man in his forties or fifties who received an inactivated influenza vaccine. Donor details come from another sample of the same person, matched by shared clones.

This clonotype has a handful of counts. The chain carries TRBV5-1 and TRBJ2-5, with 7 bases fitting TRBD1. The junction had 14 bases not matched to a gene; V was cut back by 5 bases and J by 1 base. The CDR3 is 17 amino acids. Per the germline V gene, CDR1 is SGHRS and CDR2 is YFSETQ. CDR3 nucleotides: TGCGCCAGCAGAACCGGACAGGTTGGCGTTAGCCAAGAGACCCAGTACTTC. Residues: CASRTGQVGVSQETQYF.

V gene TRBV5-1 combines with J gene TRBJ2-2; D is undetermined. Trimming took 2 bases from V and 0 from J, leaving 17 bases between them. Germline V CDR1 and CDR2: SGHRS, YFSETQ. The CDR3 sequence is 18 residues long. The CDR3 sequence: CASSLGWIGHANTGELFF. In nucleotides, the CDR3 is TGCGCCAGCAGCTTAGGGTGGATCGGGCACGCGAACACCGGGGAGCTGTTTTTT.

This chain connects TRBV5-1 to TRBJ2-5; TRBD1 might be the D (8 bases). With 4 bases removed from V and 4 bases from J, the gap between germline ends came to 20 bases. Germline V gene sequence: CDR1 SGHRS, CDR2 YFSETQ. The CDR3 is 16 amino acids. The CDR3 nucleotides read TGCGCCAGCAGCGGCGGGGGACAGGTTGTGGCAGAGACCCAGTACTTC. This encodes CASSGGGQVVAETQYF. The complete variable domain, with remaining parts taken from reference TRBV5-1 and TRBJ2-5, reads KAGVTQTPRYLIKTRGQQVTLSCSPISGHRSVSWYQQTPGQGLQFLFEYFSETQRNKGNFPGRFSGRQFSNSRSEMNVSTLELGDSALYLCASSGGGQVVAETQYFGPGTRLLVL.

The sample holds many counts of this clonotype. V gene TRBV11-2 combines with J gene TRBJ1-3, with D possibly matching TRBD1 (5 bases). The CDR3 covers 15 residues. CDR1 is SGHAT and CDR2 is FQNNGV in the germline V gene. Trimming removed 3 bases at V and 2 bases at J, with 11 bases between. The DNA of the CDR3 is TGTGCCAGCAGCTTCCGGGGGATCCCTGGAAACACCATATATTTT. Protein product: CASSFRGIPGNTIYF.

The chain combines TRBV7-2 with TRBJ2-7; maybe TRBD1 (6 bases). The germline gives CDR1 SGHTA, CDR2 FQGNSA. CDR3 length equals 13 residues. Trimming shortened V by 5 bases and J by 9 bases, and 17 bases separated the two germline ends. This chain's CDR3 is CASSPGQTFGQYF. CDR3 coding DNA: TGTGCCAGCAGCCCCGGACAGACGTTCGGGCAGTACTTC. The full variable domain, rest sourced from reference TRBV7-2 and TRBJ2-7, is GAGVSQSPSNKVTEKGKDVELRCDPISGHTALYWYRQSLGQGLEFLIYFQGNSAPDKSGLPSDRFSAERTGGSVSTLTIQRTQQEDSAVYLCASSPGQTFGQYFGPGTRLTVT.

The V and J genes are TRBV4-3 and TRBJ2-7; D is perhaps TRBD2 (6 bases). Germline CDR1 is LGHNA and CDR2 is YSLEER. V lost 0 bases and J 2 bases, leaving 11 bases between the germline ends. The CDR3 is made up of 15 amino acids. The CDR3 coding sequence is TGCGCCAGCAGCCAAGATGGAGGGACCGCCTACGAGCAGTACTTC. Translating gives CASSQDGGTAYEQYF.

This clonotype has only a few counts. Its ends do not fully match the called genes, so a read error is possible. This chain joins TRBV20-1 and TRBJ1-1, with TRBD1 matching over 9 bases. The V gene's germline CDR1 is DFQATT and CDR2 SNEGSKA (reference sequence). This CDR3 contains 16 residues. Here the CDR3 DNA reads TGCTGTGCTAGAGATCGAACAGGGGGCATGAACACTGAAGCTTTCTTT. Its translation is CCARDRTGGMNTEAFF.

The rearrangement links TRBV5-1 to TRBJ2-3; D might be TRBD2 (6 bases). CDR1 is SGHRS, CDR2 YFSETQ, per germline. This CDR3 is 14 amino acids long. Trimming cost V 2 bases and J 6 bases, with 13 bases left between them. In DNA form, the CDR3 reads TGCGCCAGCAGCTTCCCCGCTAGCGCCGATACGCAGTATTTT. Protein: CASSFPASADTQYF. The full variable domain, its missing parts supplied by reference TRBV5-1 and TRBJ2-3, is KAGVTQTPRYLIKTRGQQVTLSCSPISGHRSVSWYQQTPGQGLQFLFEYFSETQRNKGNFPGRFSGRQFSNSRSEMNVSTLELGDSALYLCASSFPASADTQYFGPGTRLTVL.

This clonotype has only a few counts. The chain is built from TRBV9 and TRBJ2-3; D might be TRBD2 (6 bases). The V gene's germline CDR1 is SGDLS and CDR2 YYNGEE. Trimming stripped 3 bases from V and 7 bases from J, with 18 bases between. The CDR3 has 15 residues. CDR3 region: CASSALKGRLNTQYF. CDR3 DNA: TGTGCCAGCAGCGCACTAAAGGGGAGGTTAAATACGCAGTATTTT.

This clonotype was detected only a few times. This chain connects TRBV25-1 to TRBJ2-2; TRBD1 matches 7 bases. This CDR3 region has 15 residues. Trimming took 3 bases from V and 7 from J; bases not matched to a gene: 8. In germline, CDR1 is MGHDK, CDR2 SYGVNS. CDR3 sequence (DNA): TGTGCCAGCAGTGATTCAGGACAGGTGCACGGGGAGCTGTTTTTT. It translates to CASSDSGQVHGELFF.

This clonotype has a handful of counts. The chain employs TRBV6-5 and TRBJ2-5; D gene unclear. The CDR3 is 14 residues long. V dropped 0 bases and J dropped 2 bases, with 7 bases sitting between them. Germline CDR1 is MNHEY and CDR2 is SVGAGI. CDR3 coding DNA: TGTGCCAGCAGTTACTCGAATAGGCAAGAGACCCAGTACTTC. It translates to CASSYSNRQETQYF.

Only a few counts were recorded for this clonotype. The chain combines TRBV3-1 with TRBJ1-4; 7 positions match TRBD1. Losses at the gene ends were 4 bases for V and 8 bases for J; bases not matched to a gene: 7. The V gene's germline CDR1 is LGHDT and CDR2 YNNKEL (reference sequence). The CDR3 runs 14 residues. As DNA, the CDR3 is TGTGCCAGCAGCCTCCGGACAGGAAACGAAAAACTGTTTTTT. Amino acids: CASSLRTGNEKLFF. Together with reference TRBV3-1 and TRBJ1-4, the CDR3 gives the full variable domain: DTAVSQTPKYLVTQMGNDKSIKCEQNLGHDTMYWYKQDSKKFLKIMFSYNNKELIINETVPNRFSPKSPDKAHLNLHINSLELGDSAVYFCASSLRTGNEKLFFGSGTQLSVL.

This clonotype was observed many times. The chain recombines TRBV7-9 with TRBJ2-2, with no clear D. The CDR3 consists of 14 residues. The germline V gene encodes CDR1 SEHNR and CDR2 FQNEAQ (reference sequence). With 11 bases removed from V and 6 bases from J, the gap between germline ends came to 19 bases. The CDR3 DNA reads TGTGCCGGCAACAACTGGGATAAGGCCGGGGAGCTGTTTTTT. Protein: CAGNNWDKAGELFF.

V gene TRBV7-2 combines with J gene TRBJ2-7; 9 bases agree with TRBD1. The junction had 6 bases not matched to a gene; V was cut back by 4 bases and J by 2 bases. Germline CDR1 and CDR2: SGHTA and FQGNSA. The CDR3 extends over 15 amino acids. CDR3 nucleotides: TGTGCCAGCAGCTCAAAGGACAGGGGCACCTACGAGCAGTACTTC. Amino acid sequence: CASSSKDRGTYEQYF.

The chain carries TRBV20-1 and TRBJ2-3, with 7 positions matching TRBD2. The trim removed 6 bases at V and 3 bases at J, leaving 9 bases unmatched. CDR1 and CDR2 from the germline V gene are DFQATT and SNEGSKA (reference sequence). The CDR3 covers 14 residues. CDR3 DNA sequence: TGCAGTGCCGAGACGGGAGGAGTAACAGATACGCAGTATTTT. As protein: CSAETGGVTDTQYF.

This chain joins TRBV27 and TRBJ2-7; D uncertain. Germline assignment: CDR1 MNHEY and CDR2 SMNVEV (reference sequence). Trimming took 3 bases from V and 1 from J, leaving 7 bases between them. This CDR3 is 13 amino acids long. Here the CDR3 reads CASSFRQSYEQYF. The CDR3 DNA follows: TGTGCCAGCAGTTTTCGGCAGTCCTACGAGCAGTACTTC.

The chain links TRBV29-1 to TRBJ2-5; 8 nucleotides line up with TRBD1. Germline CDR1 reads SQVTM; CDR2 reads ANQGSEA. Trimming cost V 1 base and J 4 bases; bases outside gene matches: 5. CDR3 length equals 14 residues. The CDR3 spells CSVEGTGRGETQYF. The CDR3 DNA follows: TGCAGCGTTGAAGGGACAGGGCGCGGAGAGACCCAGTACTTC. The full variable domain, with the rest looked up from reference TRBV29-1 and TRBJ2-5, is SAVISQKPSRDICQRGTSLTIQCQVDSQVTMMFWYRQQPGQSLTLIATANQGSEATYESGFVIDKFPISRPNLTFSTLTVSNMSPEDSSIYLCSVEGTGRGETQYFGPGTRLLVL.

This clonotype has only a few counts. The V gene is TRBV7-2, the J gene TRBJ1-4, with D possibly TRBD1 on 6 matching bases. Germline V lookup: CDR1 SGHTA, CDR2 FQGNSA. The CDR3 is 14 amino acids. The ends were cut back, 5 bases at V and 8 bases at J, with 15 bases in the middle. CDR3 loop: CASSPNRDSEKLFF. The CDR3 bases are TGTGCCAGCAGCCCTAACAGGGATTCGGAAAAACTGTTTTTT.

The V and J genes are TRBV7-2 and TRBJ2-6; TRBD1 might be the D (6 bases). Trimming shortened V by 4 bases and J by 0 bases, and 13 bases separated the two germline ends. Germline V CDR1 and CDR2: SGHTA, FQGNSA. The CDR3 covers 17 residues. CDR3 region: CASSSRGQSSGANVLTF. For the CDR3, the DNA is TGTGCCAGCAGCTCCCGAGGACAGAGCTCTGGGGCCAACGTCCTGACTTTC.

V and J are TRBV7-3 and TRBJ2-1, with 12 bases matching TRBD2. Germline CDR1 and CDR2: SGHTA and FQGTGA. The J segment lost 7 bases and the V segment lost 5 bases, leaving 9 bases of the junction unmatched. The CDR3 has 16 amino acids. The CDR3 loop reads CASSGSSGRAGNEQFF. The CDR3, as DNA: TGTGCCAGCAGCGGCTCTAGCGGGAGGGCCGGGAATGAGCAGTTCTTC. Combining the CDR3 with reference TRBV7-3 and TRBJ2-1 gives the whole variable domain GAGVSQTPSNKVTEKGKYVELRCDPISGHTALYWYRQSLGQGPEFLIYFQGTGAADDSGLPNDRFFAVRPEGSVSTLKIQRTERGDSAVYLCASSGSSGRAGNEQFFGPGTRLTVL.

This clonotype showed up many times. V and J are TRBV20-1 and TRBJ1-5; TRBD1 might be the D (5 bases). The CDR3 is 13 amino acids. CDR1 and CDR2 (germline): DFQATT, SNEGSKA (reference sequence). The CDR3 region is CGSGGFGNQPQHF. DNA for the CDR3: TGCGGCTCGGGGGGTTTTGGCAATCAGCCCCAGCATTTT.

This clonotype showed up just a few times. This sequence joins TRBV20-1 and TRBJ2-3; 8 bases line up with TRBD1. The CDR3 length is 14 residues. The germline CDR1 and CDR2 sequences are DFQATT and SNEGSKA (reference sequence). The V segment lost 0 bases and the J segment 4 bases; nucleotides outside the gene matches: 3. CDR3 DNA: TGCAGTGCTAGAGATCAGGGGGCCCCAGATACGCAGTATTTT. Amino acids: CSARDQGAPDTQYF.

This clonotype showed up many times. The chain links TRBV11-2 to TRBJ2-2, with D possibly being TRBD1 or TRBD2 (5 bases each). The length of the CDR3 is 14 residues. V lost 4 bases and J lost 0, with 6 bases in between. Germline CDR1 is SGHAT and CDR2 is FQNNGV. CDR3 loop: CASSSGPNTGELFF. The CDR3 nucleotides are TGTGCCAGCAGCTCGGGACCGAACACCGGGGAGCTGTTTTTT.

V and J are TRBV3-1 and TRBJ2-4; unclear D gene. The CDR3 has 15 amino acids. V gave up 3 bases and J gave up 0 bases, with 9 bases separating them. CDR1 is LGHDT and CDR2 is YNNKEL in the germline V gene (reference sequence). CDR3 in DNA: TGTGCCAGCAGCCATGACATGCTAGCCAAAAACATTCAGTACTTC. Translated: CASSHDMLAKNIQYF.

J is TRBJ2-3 and V is TRBV28, with 9 bases matching TRBD1. Unmatched junction bases numbered 7, after V lost 0 bases and J lost 6 bases. The length of the CDR3 is 16 residues. Germline loops: CDR1 MDHEN, CDR2 SYDVKM. CDR3 in DNA: TGTGCCAGCAGTTTATGGCCCGGACAGGGGCGGGATACGCAGTATTTT. Translating it yields CASSLWPGQGRDTQYF.

A few counts support this clonotype. The rearrangement joins TRBV4-2 to TRBJ2-7, with 11 bases aligning to TRBD2. J lost 7 bases, V lost 2 bases, and 1 base had no gene match. Germline lookup yields CDR1 LGHNA and CDR2 YNFKEQ. CDR3 length: 13 residues. The CDR3 loop is CASSQRLAGEQYF. The CDR3 coding sequence is TGTGCCAGCAGCCAACGACTAGCGGGAGAGCAGTACTTC.

This clonotype was detected a few times. The chain links TRBV3-1 to TRBJ2-7; tentatively, D is TRBD1 (5 bases). In germline, CDR1 is LGHDT, CDR2 YNNKEL (reference sequence). The CDR3 spans 12 residues. V gave up 4 bases and J gave up 7 bases, with 11 bases separating them. The CDR3 loop reads CASSPLGAEQYF. As DNA, the CDR3 is TGTGCCAGCAGCCCTCTAGGGGCAGAGCAGTACTTC.

This clonotype was counted only a few times. The chain is built from TRBV5-1 and TRBJ1-1; no clear D. Germline CDR1 SGHRS, CDR2 YFSETQ. The CDR3 extends over 15 amino acids. V was shortened by 4 bases and J by 0 bases, with 13 bases between the two germline ends. CDR3 amino acids: CASSPDGSMNTEAFF. The CDR3 coding sequence is TGCGCCAGCAGCCCGGACGGCAGCATGAACACTGAAGCTTTCTTT.

The chain links TRBV5-1 to TRBJ2-2, with D tentatively TRBD1 (6 bases). This CDR3 comprises 15 residues. From germline, CDR1 is SGHRS and CDR2 YFSETQ. The V gene lost 3 bases and the J gene lost 5 bases, with 14 bases spanning the gap. For the CDR3, the DNA is TGCGCCAGCAGCTCCAGGGGCCCGTGGACCGGGGAGCTGTTTTTT. Its translation is CASSSRGPWTGELFF.

The rearrangement uses TRBV12-3 or TRBV12-4 and TRBJ2-6; weak D call: TRBD1 (6 bases). Deletions cut 4 bases from V and 3 bases from J, with 10 bases between. The CDR3 is 15 amino acids. The CDR3 DNA sequence: TGTGCCAGCAGTTACAGGGTTGGTGGGGCCAACGTCCTGACTTTC. This encodes CASSYRVGGANVLTF.

This clonotype was observed a handful of times. The rearrangement links TRBV2 to TRBJ1-3; unclear D gene. CDR3 length: 15 amino acids. Germline loops: CDR1 SNHLY, CDR2 FYNNEI. V was pared by 8 bases and J by 0 bases, with 14 bases between. CDR3 residues: CASSTEKSSGNTIYF. CDR3 nucleotide sequence: TGTGCCAGCTCCACGGAAAAATCCTCTGGAAACACCATATATTTT. Variable domain in full (rest from reference TRBV2 and TRBJ1-3): EPEVTQTPSHQVTQMGQEVILRCVPISNHLYFYWYRQILGQKVEFLVSFYNNEISEKSEIFDDQFSVERPDGSNFTLKIRSTKLEDSAMYFCASSTEKSSGNTIYFGEGSWLTVV.

This clonotype came up a few times. The rearrangement joins TRBV6-1 to TRBJ2-2, with 7 bases identical to TRBD2. Germline V lookup: CDR1 MNHNS, CDR2 SASEGT. The CDR3 spans 16 residues. Germline trimming cut 8 bases from V and 1 base from J; bases unmatched to any gene: 10. The CDR3 loop reads CASGGEVAENTGELFF. The CDR3 nucleotides read TGTGCCAGCGGGGGGGAGGTAGCGGAGAACACCGGGGAGCTGTTTTTT.